Sequencing of this T cell receptor (beta chain) was carried out in a study of blood T cells in healthy people across ages. The CDR3 is 15 amino acids. Germline V CDR1 and CDR2: SGHTA, FQGNSA. PCR was performed a second time for about 7 to 11 cycles using a sample-barcoded 5' primer and a J-beta primer mix. TCRdb called the 5' RACE reads again in MiXCR, with one record for every CDR3 protein. Among 1.5 million to 2 million distinct CDR3 sequences listed, less than 50% were seen once. A minimum of 6 micrograms of total RNA was extracted per sample. This clonotype was seen more than once but under ten times.

The gene calls are TRBV7-2 and TRBJ2-7, with D perhaps matching TRBD2 (5 bases). Judging by the DNA end, TRBJ2-5 fits better; the J call may be wrong. Sequencing was carried out using blood. The source of this sequence is a middle-aged woman in good health. The CDR3 DNA reads TGTGCCAGCAGCATCCTACGGGGAGTCGGGGAGACCCAGTACTTC. As protein: CASSILRGVGETQYF.